This T cell receptor (beta chain) was retrieved from a study of response to subunit inactivated influenza vaccine. TCRdb itself ran the RT-PCR reads through MiXCR, one entry per CDR3 protein. This sample has more than 500,000 distinct CDR3 sequences; over 9% occur once, and the top ten carry more than 9.5%. This clonotype has a count of ten or more. Its matching antigen is unknown. Points from the study as a whole: Researchers suggested that each seasonal influenza vaccination recruits few new T cells.

V dropped 0 bases and J dropped 6 bases, with 12 bases sitting between them. The length of the CDR3 is 15 residues. Germline CDR1 reads ENHRY; CDR2 reads SYGVKD. The sample was also linked to a second study, of T cells expressing NK-cell markers. That paper adds: cDNA encoding TCR beta was synthesized via 5'RACE template switching incorporating UMIs. HCMV seropositivity marked most of the eight sequenced donors; one was seronegative. Sorting in several experiments was restricted by an anti-gamma-delta TCR antibody to alpha-beta TCR T cells. Six of the donors carried dominant NKG2C+ clonotypes that took up about 1.0-7.0% of their CD8+ T cells.

The sample consisted of PBMCs from blood, taken on the day of vaccination. V usage is TRBV10-3 and J usage is TRBJ2-1; D unclear. The receptor's source is a man in his forties or fifties who received an inactivated influenza vaccine. Here the CDR3 DNA reads TGTGCCATCAGTGAGTCGAGTACGCCTTTCAATGAGCAGTTCTTC. Protein: CAISESSTPFNEQFF.